The clone carrying this T cell receptor beta chain has only one observation. The sample comes from a study of T-cell reconstitution after alpha-beta-depleted transplantation in children. The germline CDR1 and CDR2 sequences are LGHNA and YNFKEQ. The CDR3 consists of 16 residues. Trimming cost V 0 bases and J 2 bases; bases outside gene matches: 6. The authors prepared the TCRbeta library with unique molecular identifiers. TCRdb used MiXCR to reprocess the PCR reads, holding one entry per CDR3 protein. The sample lists some 830,000 distinct CDR3 sequences, about 16% seen once, with 5% in the top ten. The material was PBMCs, mostly from graft donor cells, obtained 360 days after TCRalphabeta/CD19-depleted stem cell transplant. The chain employs TRBV4-2 and TRBJ2-7; TRBD2 agrees at 8 bases. This TCR came from a male patient between 10 and 17 years old who had a stem cell transplant for acute lymphoblastic leukemia, so the T cells may come from the graft donor. The CDR3 is CASSQDGAGVPYEQYF. The CDR3, as DNA: TGTGCCAGCAGCCAAGATGGAGCGGGAGTCCCCTACGAGCAGTACTTC.